The T cell receptor beta chain under discussion was sequenced for a study of T cell repertoires in cytomegalovirus infection. The wider study: Carrying CMV and the relevant HLA type showed in public TCR beta signatures. Study conclusions and caveats: Dominant in the ex vivo response were TCR beta clonotypes restricted by HLA-C and specific for CMV. Summed frequency of shared TCR beta families picked out CMV carriers who also had the relevant HLA.

In this sample, this clonotype turned up many times. Its antigen is not known. TCRdb recomputed calls from the reads with MiXCR, one row per CDR3 protein. In the table there are around 130,000 distinct CDR3 sequences, roughly a quarter of which are singletons. After removal of 6 bases from V and 0 bases from J, the junction contained 11 bases not matched to a gene. The CDR3 runs 18 residues. CDR1 and CDR2 (germline): SEHNR, FQNEAQ (reference sequence). Material: PBMCs, sequenced either directly or after in vitro stimulation (not recorded which). This TCR came from a human donor in good health (CMV status not recorded). Some clones in this sample may be carry-over from other donors' samples. The V call is TRBV7-9, the J call TRBJ2-1; 10 nucleotides match TRBD2. This chain's CDR3 is CASRGGLATLRSYNEQFF. Written as DNA, the CDR3 is TGTGCCAGCAGGGGGGGACTAGCGACCTTACGCTCCTACAATGAGCAGTTCTTC.